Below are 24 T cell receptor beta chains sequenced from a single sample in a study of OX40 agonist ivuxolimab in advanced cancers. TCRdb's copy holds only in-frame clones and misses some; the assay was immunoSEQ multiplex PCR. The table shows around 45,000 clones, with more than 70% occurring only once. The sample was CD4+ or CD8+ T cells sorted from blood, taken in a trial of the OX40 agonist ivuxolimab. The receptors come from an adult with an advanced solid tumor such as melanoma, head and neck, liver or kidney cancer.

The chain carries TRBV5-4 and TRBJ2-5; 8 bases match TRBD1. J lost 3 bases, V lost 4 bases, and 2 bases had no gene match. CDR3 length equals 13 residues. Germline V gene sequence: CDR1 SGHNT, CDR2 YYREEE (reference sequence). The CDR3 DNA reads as TGTGCCAGCAGCGTGACAGGGGAAGAGACCCAGTACTTC. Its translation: CASSVTGEETQYF.

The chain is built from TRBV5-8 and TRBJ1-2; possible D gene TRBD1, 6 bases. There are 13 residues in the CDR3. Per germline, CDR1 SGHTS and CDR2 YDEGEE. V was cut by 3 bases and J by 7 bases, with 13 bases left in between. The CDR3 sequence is CASSSTGRPGYTF. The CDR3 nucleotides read TGTGCCAGCAGCTCTACAGGGCGGCCTGGCTACACCTTC.

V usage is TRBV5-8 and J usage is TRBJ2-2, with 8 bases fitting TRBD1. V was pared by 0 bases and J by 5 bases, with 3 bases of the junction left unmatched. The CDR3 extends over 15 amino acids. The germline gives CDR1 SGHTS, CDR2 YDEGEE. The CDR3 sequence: CASSLDRGSTGELFF. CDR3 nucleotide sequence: TGTGCCAGCAGCTTGGACAGGGGGTCAACCGGGGAGCTGTTTTTT.

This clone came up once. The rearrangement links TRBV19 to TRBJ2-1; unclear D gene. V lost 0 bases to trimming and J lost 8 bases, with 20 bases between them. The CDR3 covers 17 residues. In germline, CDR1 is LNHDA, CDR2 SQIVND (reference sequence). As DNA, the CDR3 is TGTGCCAGTAGTATAGACAGAAGTAGCATCCTTGTGGATGAGCAGTTCTTC. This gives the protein CASSIDRSSILVDEQFF. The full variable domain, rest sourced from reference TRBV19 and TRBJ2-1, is DGGITQSPKYLFRKEGQNVTLSCEQNLNHDAMYWYRQDPGQGLRLIYYSQIVNDFQKGDIAEGYSVSREKKESFPLTVTSAQKNPTAFYLCASSIDRSSILVDEQFFGPGTRLTVL.

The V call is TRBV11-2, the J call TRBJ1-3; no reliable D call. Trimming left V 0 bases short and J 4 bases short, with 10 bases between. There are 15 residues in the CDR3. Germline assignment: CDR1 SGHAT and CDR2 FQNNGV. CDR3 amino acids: CASSLDRVNGNTIYF. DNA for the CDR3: TGTGCCAGCAGCTTAGATCGGGTGAACGGAAACACCATATATTTT.

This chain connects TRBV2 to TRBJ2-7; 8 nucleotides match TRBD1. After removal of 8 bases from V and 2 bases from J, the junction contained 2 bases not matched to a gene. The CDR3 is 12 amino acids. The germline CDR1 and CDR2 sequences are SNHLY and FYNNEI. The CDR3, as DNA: TGTGCCAGCGGACAGGGTGCCTACGAGCAGTACTTC. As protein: CASGQGAYEQYF.

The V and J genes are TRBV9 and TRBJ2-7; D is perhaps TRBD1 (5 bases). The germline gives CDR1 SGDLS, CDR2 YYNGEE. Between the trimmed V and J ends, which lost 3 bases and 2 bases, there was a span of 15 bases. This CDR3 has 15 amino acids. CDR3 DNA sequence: TGTGCCAGCAGCGCACCAGGGTCCCCGCCCTACGAGCAGTACTTC. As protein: CASSAPGSPPYEQYF.

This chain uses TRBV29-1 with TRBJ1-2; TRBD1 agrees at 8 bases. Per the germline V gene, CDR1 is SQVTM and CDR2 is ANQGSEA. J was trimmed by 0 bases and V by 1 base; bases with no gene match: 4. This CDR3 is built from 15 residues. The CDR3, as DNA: TGCAGCGTTGAAGCGGACAGGGCATCTAACTATGGCTACACCTTC. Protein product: CSVEADRASNYGYTF.

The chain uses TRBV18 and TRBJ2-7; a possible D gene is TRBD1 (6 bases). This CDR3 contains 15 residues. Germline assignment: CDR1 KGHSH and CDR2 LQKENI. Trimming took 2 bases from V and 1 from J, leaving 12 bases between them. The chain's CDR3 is CASSPGTPQSYEQYF. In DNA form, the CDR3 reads TGTGCCAGCTCACCAGGGACACCACAATCCTACGAGCAGTACTTC.

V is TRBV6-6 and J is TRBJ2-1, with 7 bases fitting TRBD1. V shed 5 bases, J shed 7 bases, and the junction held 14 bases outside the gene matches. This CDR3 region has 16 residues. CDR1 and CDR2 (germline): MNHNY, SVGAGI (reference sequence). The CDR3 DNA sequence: TGTGCCAGCAGTAACACAGGGGTCCTATCGGGAAATGAGCAGTTCTTC. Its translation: CASSNTGVLSGNEQFF.

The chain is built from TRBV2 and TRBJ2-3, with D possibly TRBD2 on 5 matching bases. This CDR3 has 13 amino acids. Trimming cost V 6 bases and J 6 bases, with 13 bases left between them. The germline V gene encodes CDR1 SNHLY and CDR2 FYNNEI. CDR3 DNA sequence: TGTGCCAGCAGGTGGACGGGAAAGGATACGCAGTATTTT. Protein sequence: CASRWTGKDTQYF.

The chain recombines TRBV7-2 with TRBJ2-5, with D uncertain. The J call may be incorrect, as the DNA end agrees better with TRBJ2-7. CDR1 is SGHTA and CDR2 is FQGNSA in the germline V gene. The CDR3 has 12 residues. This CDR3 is CASSSSSYEQYF. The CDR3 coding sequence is TGTGCCAGCAGCTCAAGTTCCTACGAGCAGTACTTC.

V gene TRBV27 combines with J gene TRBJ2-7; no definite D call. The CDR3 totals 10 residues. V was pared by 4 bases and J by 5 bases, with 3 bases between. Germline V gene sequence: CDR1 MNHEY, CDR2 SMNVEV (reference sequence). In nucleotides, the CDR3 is TGTGCCAGCAGTTACCACGAGCAGTACTTC. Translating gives CASSYHEQYF.

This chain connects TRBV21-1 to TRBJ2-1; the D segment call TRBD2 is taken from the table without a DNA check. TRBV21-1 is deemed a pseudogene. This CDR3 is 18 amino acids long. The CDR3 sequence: CASSPGIGLAGVLNEQFF. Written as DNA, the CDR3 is TGTGCCAGCAGCCCCGGAATCGGACTAGCGGGAGTTTTAAATGAGCAGTTCTTC.

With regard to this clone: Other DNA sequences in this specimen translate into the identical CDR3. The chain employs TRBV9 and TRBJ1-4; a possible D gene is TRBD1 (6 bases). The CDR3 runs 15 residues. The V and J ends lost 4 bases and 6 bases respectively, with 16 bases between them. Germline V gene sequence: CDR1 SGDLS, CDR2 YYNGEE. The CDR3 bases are TGTGCCAGCAGCCTGACCGGGACATATTATGAAAAACTGTTTTTT. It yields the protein CASSLTGTYYEKLFF.

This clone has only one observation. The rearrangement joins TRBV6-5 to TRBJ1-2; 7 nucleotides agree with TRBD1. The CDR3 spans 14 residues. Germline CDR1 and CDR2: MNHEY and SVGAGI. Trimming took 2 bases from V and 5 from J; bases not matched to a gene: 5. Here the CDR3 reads CASSYRTGWYGYTF. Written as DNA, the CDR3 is TGTGCCAGCAGTTACCGGACAGGATGGTATGGCTACACCTTC.

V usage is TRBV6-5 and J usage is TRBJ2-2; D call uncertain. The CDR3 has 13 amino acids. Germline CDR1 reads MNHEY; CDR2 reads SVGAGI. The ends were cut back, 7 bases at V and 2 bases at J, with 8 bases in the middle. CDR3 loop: CASISTNTGELFF. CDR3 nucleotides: TGTGCCAGCATCAGCACCAACACCGGGGAGCTGTTTTTT.

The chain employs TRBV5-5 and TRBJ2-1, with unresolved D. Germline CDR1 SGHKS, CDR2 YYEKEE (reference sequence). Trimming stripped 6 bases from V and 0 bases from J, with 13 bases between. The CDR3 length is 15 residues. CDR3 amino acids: CASTPALSSYNEQFF. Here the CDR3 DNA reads TGTGCCAGCACCCCGGCGCTGAGCTCCTACAATGAGCAGTTCTTC.

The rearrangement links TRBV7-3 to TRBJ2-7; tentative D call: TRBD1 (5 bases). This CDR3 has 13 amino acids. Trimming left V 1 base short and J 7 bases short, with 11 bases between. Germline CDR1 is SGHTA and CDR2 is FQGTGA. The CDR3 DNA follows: TGTGCCAGCAGCTTAAACAGGATGGGGGAGCAGTACTTC. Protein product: CASSLNRMGEQYF.

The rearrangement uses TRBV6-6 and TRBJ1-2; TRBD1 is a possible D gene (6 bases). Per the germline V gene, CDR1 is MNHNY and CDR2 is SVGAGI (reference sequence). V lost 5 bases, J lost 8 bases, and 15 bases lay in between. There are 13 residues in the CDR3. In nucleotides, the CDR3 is TGTGCCAGCAGTAATGACAGGATTTACGGCTACACCTTC. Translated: CASSNDRIYGYTF.

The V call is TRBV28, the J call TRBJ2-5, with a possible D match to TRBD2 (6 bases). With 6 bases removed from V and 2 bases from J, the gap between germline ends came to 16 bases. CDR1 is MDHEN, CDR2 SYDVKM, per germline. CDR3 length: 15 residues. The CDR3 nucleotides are TGTGCCAGCAGCGGGGAGGCAGGCTGGCAAGAGACCCAGTACTTC. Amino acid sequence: CASSGEAGWQETQYF.

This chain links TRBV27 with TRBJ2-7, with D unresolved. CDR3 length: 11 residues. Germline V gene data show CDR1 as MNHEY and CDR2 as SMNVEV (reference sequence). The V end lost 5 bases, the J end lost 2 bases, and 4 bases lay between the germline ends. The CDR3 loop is CASSTPYEQYF. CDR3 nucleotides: TGTGCCAGCAGTACCCCCTACGAGCAGTACTTC.

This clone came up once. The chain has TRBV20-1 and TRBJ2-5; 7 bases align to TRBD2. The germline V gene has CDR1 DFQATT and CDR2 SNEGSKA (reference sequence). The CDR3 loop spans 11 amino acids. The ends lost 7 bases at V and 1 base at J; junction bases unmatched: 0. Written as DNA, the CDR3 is TGCAGTGGGGGGGGCCAAGAGACCCAGTACTTC. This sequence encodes CSGGGQETQYF.

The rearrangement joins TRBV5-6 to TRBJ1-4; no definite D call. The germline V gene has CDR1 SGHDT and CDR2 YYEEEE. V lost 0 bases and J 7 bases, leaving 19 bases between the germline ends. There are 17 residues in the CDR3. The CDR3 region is CASSLGLSWGGGEKLFF. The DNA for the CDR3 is TGTGCCAGCAGCTTGGGGTTGAGTTGGGGTGGTGGTGAAAAACTGTTTTTT.